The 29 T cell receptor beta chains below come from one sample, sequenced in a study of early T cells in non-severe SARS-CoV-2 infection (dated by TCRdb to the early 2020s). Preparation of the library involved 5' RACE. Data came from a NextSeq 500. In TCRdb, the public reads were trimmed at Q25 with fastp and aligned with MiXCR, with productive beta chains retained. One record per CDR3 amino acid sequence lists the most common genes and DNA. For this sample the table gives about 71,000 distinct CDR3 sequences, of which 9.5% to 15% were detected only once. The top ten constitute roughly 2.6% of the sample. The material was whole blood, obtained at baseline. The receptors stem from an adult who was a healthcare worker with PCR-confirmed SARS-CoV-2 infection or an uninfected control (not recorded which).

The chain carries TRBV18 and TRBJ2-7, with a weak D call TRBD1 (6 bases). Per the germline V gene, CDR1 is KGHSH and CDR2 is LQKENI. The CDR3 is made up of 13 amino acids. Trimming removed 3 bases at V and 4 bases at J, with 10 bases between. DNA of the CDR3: TGTGCCAGCTCACCGGGGACACTATACGAGCAGTACTTC. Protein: CASSPGTLYEQYF.

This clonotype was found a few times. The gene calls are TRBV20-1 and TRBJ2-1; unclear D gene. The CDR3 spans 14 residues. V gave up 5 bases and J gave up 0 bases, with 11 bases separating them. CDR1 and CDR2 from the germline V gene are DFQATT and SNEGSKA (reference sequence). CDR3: CSAPLMLSYNEQFF. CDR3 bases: TGCAGTGCTCCCCTAATGCTCTCCTACAATGAGCAGTTCTTC.

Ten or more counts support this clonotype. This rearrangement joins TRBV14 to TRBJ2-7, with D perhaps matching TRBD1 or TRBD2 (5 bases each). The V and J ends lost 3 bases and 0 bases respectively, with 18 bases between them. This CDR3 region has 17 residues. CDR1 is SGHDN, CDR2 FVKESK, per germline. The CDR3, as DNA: TGTGCCAGCAGCCATTCCCCGGGACGGGGAAGCTCCTACGAGCAGTACTTC. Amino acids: CASSHSPGRGSSYEQYF.

The CDR3 sequence: CASRYSGGAYEQYF. Here the CDR3 DNA reads TGTGCCAGCAGATATAGCGGGGGGGCCTACGAGCAGTACTTC. This chain joins TRBV2 and TRBJ2-7; 11 nucleotides align to TRBD2. Germline V CDR1 and CDR2: SNHLY, FYNNEI. This CDR3 region has 14 residues. The V and J ends lost 6 bases and 2 bases, in that order; junction bases with no gene match: 3. The entire variable domain, with the rest obtained from reference TRBV2 and TRBJ2-7, is as follows: EPEVTQTPSHQVTQMGQEVILRCVPISNHLYFYWYRQILGQKVEFLVSFYNNEISEKSEIFDDQFSVERPDGSNFTLKIRSTKLEDSAMYFCASRYSGGAYEQYFGPGTRLTVT.

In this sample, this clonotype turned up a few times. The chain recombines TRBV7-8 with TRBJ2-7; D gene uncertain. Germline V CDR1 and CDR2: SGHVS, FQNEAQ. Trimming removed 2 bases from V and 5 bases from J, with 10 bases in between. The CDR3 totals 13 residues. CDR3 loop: CASSLFTVDEQYF. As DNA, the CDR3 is TGTGCCAGCAGCTTATTCACGGTGGACGAGCAGTACTTC.

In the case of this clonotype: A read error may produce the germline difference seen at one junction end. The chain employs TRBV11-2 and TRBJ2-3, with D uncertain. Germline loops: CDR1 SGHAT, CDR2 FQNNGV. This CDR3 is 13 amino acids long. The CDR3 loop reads CASSSYLEDTQYF. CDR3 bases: TGCGCCAGCAGCTCCTACCTGGAAGATACGCAGTATTTT.

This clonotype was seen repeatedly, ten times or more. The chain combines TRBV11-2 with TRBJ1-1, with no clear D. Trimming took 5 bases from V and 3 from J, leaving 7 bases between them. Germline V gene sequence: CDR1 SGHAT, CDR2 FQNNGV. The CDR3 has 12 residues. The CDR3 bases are TGTGCCAGCAGCGCGCGAGACACTGAAGCTTTCTTT. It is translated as CASSARDTEAFF.

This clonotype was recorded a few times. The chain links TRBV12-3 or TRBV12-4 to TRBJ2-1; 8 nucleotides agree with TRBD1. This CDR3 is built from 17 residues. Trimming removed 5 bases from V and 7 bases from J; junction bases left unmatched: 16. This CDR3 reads CASSLLSLAYRGNEQFF. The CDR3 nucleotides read TGTGCCAGCAGTCTCCTGTCACTAGCATACAGGGGGAATGAGCAGTTCTTC.

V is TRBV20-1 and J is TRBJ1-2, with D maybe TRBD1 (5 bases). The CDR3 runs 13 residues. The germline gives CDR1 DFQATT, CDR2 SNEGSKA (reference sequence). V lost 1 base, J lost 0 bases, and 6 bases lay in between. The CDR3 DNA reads TGCAGTGCTAGAGGACAGACTAACTATGGCTACACCTTC. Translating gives CSARGQTNYGYTF.

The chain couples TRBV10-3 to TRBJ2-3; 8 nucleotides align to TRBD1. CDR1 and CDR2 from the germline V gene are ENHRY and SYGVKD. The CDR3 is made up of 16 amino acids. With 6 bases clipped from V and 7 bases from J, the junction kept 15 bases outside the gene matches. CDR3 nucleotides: TGTGCCATCAGCGGGAGACCGGGACAGGATCAGAATACGCAGTATTTT. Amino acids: CAISGRPGQDQNTQYF.

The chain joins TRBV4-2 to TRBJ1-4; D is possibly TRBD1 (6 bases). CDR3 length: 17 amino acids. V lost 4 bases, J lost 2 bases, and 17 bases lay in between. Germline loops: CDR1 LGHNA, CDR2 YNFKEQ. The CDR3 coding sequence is TGTGCCAGCAGCCGACGCGGACAGAGTGGTACTAATGAAAAACTGTTTTTT. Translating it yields CASSRRGQSGTNEKLFF.

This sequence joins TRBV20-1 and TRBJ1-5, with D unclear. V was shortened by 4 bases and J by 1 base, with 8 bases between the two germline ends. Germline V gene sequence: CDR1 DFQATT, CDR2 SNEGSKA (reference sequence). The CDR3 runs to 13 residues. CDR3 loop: CSAIKDSNQPQHF. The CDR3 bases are TGCAGTGCTATCAAGGACAGCAATCAGCCCCAGCATTTT.

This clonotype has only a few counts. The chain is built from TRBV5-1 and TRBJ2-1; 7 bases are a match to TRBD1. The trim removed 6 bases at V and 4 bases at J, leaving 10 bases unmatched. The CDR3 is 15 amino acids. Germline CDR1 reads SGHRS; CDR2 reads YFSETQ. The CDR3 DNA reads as TGCGCCAGCACAGAGCCGGGACAGATGTACAATGAGCAGTTCTTC. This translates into CASTEPGQMYNEQFF.

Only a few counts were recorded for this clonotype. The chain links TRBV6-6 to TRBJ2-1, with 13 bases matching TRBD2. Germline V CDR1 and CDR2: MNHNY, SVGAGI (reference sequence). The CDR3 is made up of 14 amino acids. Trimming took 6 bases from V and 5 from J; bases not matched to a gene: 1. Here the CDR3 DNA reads TGTGCCAGCAGGACTAGCGGGAGGCACAATGAGCAGTTCTTC. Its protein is CASRTSGRHNEQFF.

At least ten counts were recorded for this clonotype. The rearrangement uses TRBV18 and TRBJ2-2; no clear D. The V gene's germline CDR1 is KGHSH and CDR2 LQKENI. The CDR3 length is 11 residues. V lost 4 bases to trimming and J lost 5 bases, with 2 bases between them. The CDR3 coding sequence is TGTGCCAGCTCACTTACCGGGGAGCTGTTTTTT. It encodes CASSLTGELFF.

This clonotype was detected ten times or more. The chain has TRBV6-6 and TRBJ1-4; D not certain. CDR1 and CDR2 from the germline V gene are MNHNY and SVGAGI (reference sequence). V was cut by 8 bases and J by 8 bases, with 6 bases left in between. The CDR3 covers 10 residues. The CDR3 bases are TGTGCCAGCCGGGGAGAAAAACTGTTTTTT. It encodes CASRGEKLFF.

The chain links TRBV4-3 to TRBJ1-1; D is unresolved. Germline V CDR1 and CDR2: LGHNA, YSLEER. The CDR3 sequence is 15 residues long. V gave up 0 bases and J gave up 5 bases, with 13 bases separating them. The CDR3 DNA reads TGCGCCAGCAGCCAAGACTGGGTGTTGGAGACTGAAGCTTTCTTT. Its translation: CASSQDWVLETEAFF.

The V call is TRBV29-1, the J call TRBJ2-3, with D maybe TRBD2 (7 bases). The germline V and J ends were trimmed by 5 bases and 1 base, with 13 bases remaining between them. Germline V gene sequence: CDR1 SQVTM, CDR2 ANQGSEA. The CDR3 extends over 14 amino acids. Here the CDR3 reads CSVLAGGRTDTQYF. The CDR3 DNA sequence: TGCAGCGTTCTCGCCGGGGGGCGCACAGATACGCAGTATTTT.

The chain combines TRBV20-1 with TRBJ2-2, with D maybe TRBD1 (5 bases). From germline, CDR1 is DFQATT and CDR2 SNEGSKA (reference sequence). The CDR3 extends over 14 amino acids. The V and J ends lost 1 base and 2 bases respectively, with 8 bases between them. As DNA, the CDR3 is TGCAGTGCTAGAGGACAGAGAAACACCGGGGAGCTGTTTTTT. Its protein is CSARGQRNTGELFF.

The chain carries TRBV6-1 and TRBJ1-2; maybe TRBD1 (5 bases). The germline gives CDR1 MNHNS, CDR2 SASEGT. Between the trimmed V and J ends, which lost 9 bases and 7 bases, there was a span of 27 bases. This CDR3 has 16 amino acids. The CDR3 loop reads CASGHGRDLGGGGYTF. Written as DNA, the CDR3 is TGTGCCAGTGGTCATGGCCGGGACCTAGGAGGAGGTGGCTACACCTTC.

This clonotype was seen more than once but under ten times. Here the CDR3 DNA reads TGTGCCAGCAGCTTGGGTGGGGTTTACGAGCAGTACTTC. Translated: CASSLGGVYEQYF. The chain links TRBV7-6 to TRBJ2-7; D is undetermined. Germline V gene sequence: CDR1 SGHVS, CDR2 FNYEAQ. Trimming left V 3 bases short and J 4 bases short, with 10 bases between. The CDR3 totals 13 residues.

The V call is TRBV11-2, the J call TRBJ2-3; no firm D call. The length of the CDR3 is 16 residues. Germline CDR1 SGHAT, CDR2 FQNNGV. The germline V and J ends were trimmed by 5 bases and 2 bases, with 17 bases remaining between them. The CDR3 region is CASSAIGKLNTDTQYF. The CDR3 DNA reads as TGTGCCAGCAGCGCAATCGGAAAACTTAACACAGATACGCAGTATTTT.

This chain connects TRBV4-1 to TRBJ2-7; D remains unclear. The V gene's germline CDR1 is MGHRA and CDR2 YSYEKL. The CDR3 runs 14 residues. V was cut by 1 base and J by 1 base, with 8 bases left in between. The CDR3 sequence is CASSQGGLSYEQYF. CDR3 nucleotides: TGCGCCAGCAGCCAAGGGGGTCTTTCCTACGAGCAGTACTTC.

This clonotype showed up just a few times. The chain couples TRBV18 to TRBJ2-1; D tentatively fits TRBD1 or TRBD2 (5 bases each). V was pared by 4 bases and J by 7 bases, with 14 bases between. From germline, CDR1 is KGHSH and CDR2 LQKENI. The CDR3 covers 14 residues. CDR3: CASSHLIGGNEQFF. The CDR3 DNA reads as TGTGCCAGCTCACACCTGATTGGGGGTAATGAGCAGTTCTTC.

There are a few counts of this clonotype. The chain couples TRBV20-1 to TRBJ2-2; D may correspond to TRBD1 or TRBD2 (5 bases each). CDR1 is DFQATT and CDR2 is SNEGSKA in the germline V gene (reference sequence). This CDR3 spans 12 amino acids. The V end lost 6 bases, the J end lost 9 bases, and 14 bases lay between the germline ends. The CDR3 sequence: CSARDGARELFF. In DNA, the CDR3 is TGCAGTGCACGGGACGGGGCGCGGGAGCTGTTTTTT.

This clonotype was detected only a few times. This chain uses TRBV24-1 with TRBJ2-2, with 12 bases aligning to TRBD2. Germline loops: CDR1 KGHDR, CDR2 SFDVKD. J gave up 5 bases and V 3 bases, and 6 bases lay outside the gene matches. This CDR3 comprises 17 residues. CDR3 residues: CATSDPRLAGATGELFF. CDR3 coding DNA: TGTGCCACCAGTGATCCTCGACTAGCGGGGGCTACCGGGGAGCTGTTTTTT.

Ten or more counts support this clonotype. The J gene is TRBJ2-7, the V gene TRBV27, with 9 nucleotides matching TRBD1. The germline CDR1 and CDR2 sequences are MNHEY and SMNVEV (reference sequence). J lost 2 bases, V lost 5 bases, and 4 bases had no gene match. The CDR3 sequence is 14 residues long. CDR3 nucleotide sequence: TGTGCCAGCAGTCCCTGGGACAGGGCCTACGAGCAGTACTTC. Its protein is CASSPWDRAYEQYF.

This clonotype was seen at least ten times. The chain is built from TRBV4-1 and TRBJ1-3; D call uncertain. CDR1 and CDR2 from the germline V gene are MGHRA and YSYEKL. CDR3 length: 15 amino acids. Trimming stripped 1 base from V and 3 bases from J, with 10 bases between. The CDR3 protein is CASSQAVSYGNTIYF. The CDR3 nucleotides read TGCGCCAGCAGCCAAGCTGTCTCTTATGGAAACACCATATATTTT.

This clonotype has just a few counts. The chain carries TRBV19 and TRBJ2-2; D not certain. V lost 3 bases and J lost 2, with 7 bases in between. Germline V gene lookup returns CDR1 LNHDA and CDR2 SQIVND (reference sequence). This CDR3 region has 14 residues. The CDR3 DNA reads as TGTGCCAGTAGTATCTATAAAAACACCGGGGAGCTGTTTTTT. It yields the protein CASSIYKNTGELFF.